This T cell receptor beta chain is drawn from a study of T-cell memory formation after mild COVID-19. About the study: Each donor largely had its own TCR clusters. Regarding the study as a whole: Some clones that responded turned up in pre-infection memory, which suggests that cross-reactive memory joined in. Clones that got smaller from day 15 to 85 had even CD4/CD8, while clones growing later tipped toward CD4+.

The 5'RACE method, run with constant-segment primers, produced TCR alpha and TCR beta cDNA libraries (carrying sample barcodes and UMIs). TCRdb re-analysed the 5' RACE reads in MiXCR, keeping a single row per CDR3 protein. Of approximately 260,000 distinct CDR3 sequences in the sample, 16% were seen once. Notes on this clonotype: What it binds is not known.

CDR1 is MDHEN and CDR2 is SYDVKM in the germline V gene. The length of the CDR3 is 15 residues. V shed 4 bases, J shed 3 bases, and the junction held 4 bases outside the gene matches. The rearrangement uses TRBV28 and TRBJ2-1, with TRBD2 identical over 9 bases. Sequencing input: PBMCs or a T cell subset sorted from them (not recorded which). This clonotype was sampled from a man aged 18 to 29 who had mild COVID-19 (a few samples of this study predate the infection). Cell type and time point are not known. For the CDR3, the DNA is TGTGCCAGCAGTTCCGCGACTAGCGGCTACAATGAGCAGTTCTTC. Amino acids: CASSSATSGYNEQFF.